This TCR beta chain appears in the sequencing data of a study of shared clonotypes between healthy human individuals. General study findings and limits: Among non-shared clonotypes, generation probabilities were lower than among those shared by all four donors. An expected dependence of interdonor clonotype sharing on sequencing depth was noted. Naive subsets usually exceeded memory subsets in estimated richness.

TCRdb's table, derived via immunoSEQ multiplex PCR, lists solely in-frame clones and lacks some. The sample carries some 2,000,000 clones, over 85% recorded once. Naive CD8 cells were CD45RO-negative, positively selected for CCR7, excluding terminally differentiated effector memory CD45RA+ cells. Donors had no recently reported acute infections or vaccinations and were HIV-negative. For this clone: The antigen remains undetermined.

Sequencing was carried out using naive CD8+ T cells sorted from blood. This sequence was found in a man aged 18 to 35 in good health.

The CDR3: CASSGGQSSTDTQYF. The CDR3 DNA follows: TGCGCCAGCAGCGGGGGCCAGTCTAGCACAGATACGCAGTATTTT. The chain links TRBV5-1 to TRBJ2-3; D is possibly TRBD1 (6 bases). The ends were cut back, 4 bases at V and 0 bases at J, with 12 bases in the middle. Germline V CDR1 and CDR2: SGHRS, YFSETQ. The length of the CDR3 is 15 residues. Filled out from reference TRBV5-1 and TRBJ2-3, the complete variable domain reads KAGVTQTPRYLIKTRGQQVTLSCSPISGHRSVSWYQQTPGQGLQFLFEYFSETQRNKGNFPGRFSGRQFSNSRSEMNVSTLELGDSALYLCASSGGQSSTDTQYFGPGTRLTVL.